Each of the 20 T cell receptor beta chains below was sequenced from the same sample in a study of T cell repertoires in cytomegalovirus infection. Each CDR3 protein is one row after TCRdb ran MiXCR on the reads. The sample includes about 830,000 distinct CDR3 sequences, about 30% of them seen just once. These TCRs' antigens remain unknown. Source: cultured CD8+ T cells from PBMCs, taken from culture after CMV antigen stimulation. The source is a human donor in good health (CMV status not recorded). Some clones in this sample may be carry-over from other donors' samples.

This clonotype has a handful of counts. The chain is built from TRBV27 and TRBJ1-5; 8 bases are a match to TRBD1. The CDR3 spans 15 residues. Germline V gene data show CDR1 as MNHEY and CDR2 as SMNVEV (reference sequence). V was clipped by 2 bases and J by 8 bases; unmatched bases: 8. The CDR3 sequence is CASSLTLTGVEPQHF. CDR3 nucleotide sequence: TGTGCCAGCAGTTTAACCCTGACAGGGGTCGAGCCCCAGCATTTT.

This chain links TRBV6-2 or TRBV6-3 with TRBJ2-1; TRBD2 matches 14 bases. CDR3 length equals 16 residues. Germline CDR1 MNHEY, CDR2 SVGEGT. V shed 2 bases and J 5 bases; nucleotides not matched to a gene: 2. The CDR3 region is CASSYPTSGGDNEQFF. CDR3 sequence (DNA): TGTGCCAGCAGTTACCCGACTAGCGGGGGGGACAATGAGCAGTTCTTC.

This rearrangement joins TRBV9 to TRBJ2-2; 7 bases map to TRBD1. V lost 4 bases to trimming and J lost 1 base; unmatched junction nucleotides: 7. CDR1 and CDR2 (germline): SGDLS, YYNGEE. This CDR3 contains 16 residues. Written as DNA, the CDR3 is TGTGCCAGCAGCCCAGGGGGATTTCTGAACACCGGGGAGCTGTTTTTT. This gives the protein CASSPGGFLNTGELFF.

The chain combines TRBV27 with TRBJ1-1, with 9 nucleotides matching TRBD1. The junction had 7 bases not matched to a gene; V was cut back by 8 bases and J by 3 bases. Germline assignment: CDR1 MNHEY and CDR2 SMNVEV (reference sequence). The CDR3 has 14 residues. This chain's CDR3 is CASVRGQGYTEAFF. CDR3 nucleotides: TGTGCCAGCGTTCGGGGACAGGGCTACACTGAAGCTTTCTTT.

There are a few counts of this clonotype. The chain carries TRBV11-2 and TRBJ1-2; D gene ambiguous. The length of the CDR3 is 15 residues. V shed 4 bases and J shed 2 bases, with 14 bases lying between them. Germline assignment: CDR1 SGHAT and CDR2 FQNNGV. The chain's CDR3 is CASSSGLYGNYGYTF. The CDR3 nucleotides read TGTGCCAGCAGCTCAGGCCTATACGGGAACTATGGCTACACCTTC. Using reference TRBV11-2 and TRBJ1-2 for the parts outside the CDR3, the full variable domain is EAGVAQSPRYKIIEKRQSVAFWCNPISGHATLYWYQQILGQGPKLLIQFQNNGVVDDSQLPKDRFSAERLKGVDSTLKIQPAKLEDSAVYLCASSSGLYGNYGYTFGSGTRLTVV.

CDR3 coding DNA: TGTGCCAGCAGTTACGAGAGCGGGGGAGATTCGGCAGATACGCAGTATTTT. Amino acids: CASSYESGGDSADTQYF. The rearrangement links TRBV6-2 or TRBV6-3 to TRBJ2-3, with 8 nucleotides matching TRBD2. There are 17 residues in the CDR3. Germline lookup yields CDR1 MNHEY and CDR2 SVGEGT. Trimming at V came to 2 bases and at J to 4 bases, leaving 11 bases not matched to a gene.

This clonotype was seen repeatedly, ten times or more. V gene TRBV4-1 combines with J gene TRBJ2-2; no clear D gene. CDR1 and CDR2 (germline): MGHRA, YSYEKL. Deletions cut 1 base from V and 1 base from J, with 10 bases between. The CDR3 runs to 16 residues. The CDR3 DNA reads TGCGCCAGCAGCCAAGTTTTGAACAGGAACACCGGGGAGCTGTTTTTT. Protein sequence: CASSQVLNRNTGELFF.

On this clonotype: The junction shows a germline mismatch at one end, possibly a read error. The chain joins TRBV7-7 to TRBJ2-5, with TRBD1 matching 9 bases. In germline, CDR1 is SSHAT, CDR2 FNYEAQ (reference sequence). The CDR3 is made up of 16 amino acids. The CDR3 sequence: CASSQTDRGSEETQYF. The CDR3 DNA reads as TGTGCTAGCAGCCAGACCGACAGGGGGTCGGAAGAGACCCAGTACTTC.

There are a few counts of this clonotype. V usage is TRBV7-6 and J usage is TRBJ2-2; D possibly corresponds to TRBD1 (5 bases). In germline, CDR1 is SGHVS, CDR2 FNYEAQ. The V gene lost 4 bases and the J gene lost 0 bases, with 12 bases spanning the gap. The length of the CDR3 is 16 residues. CDR3 loop: CASSSTATTNTGELFF. The CDR3 region has the DNA TGTGCCAGCAGCTCGACAGCTACCACGAACACCGGGGAGCTGTTTTTT.

The chain joins TRBV15 to TRBJ1-2, with 8 bases fitting TRBD1. V shed 0 bases and J 3 bases; nucleotides not matched to a gene: 9. Germline-derived CDR1 and CDR2 are LNHNV and YYDKDF (reference sequence). The CDR3 runs to 17 residues. CDR3 amino acids: CATSRDQGQVGDYGYTF. CDR3 nucleotide sequence: TGTGCCACCAGCAGAGATCAGGGACAGGTGGGCGACTATGGCTACACCTTC. Full variable domain (rest looked up from reference TRBV15 and TRBJ1-2): DAMVIQNPRYQVTQFGKPVTLSCSQTLNHNVMYWYQQKSSQAPKLLFHYYDKDFNNEADTPDNFQSRRPNTSFCFLDIRSPGLGDTAMYLCATSRDQGQVGDYGYTFGSGTRLTVV.

The table lists this clonotype with a few counts. The chain is built from TRBV27 and TRBJ2-3; D possibly corresponds to TRBD2 (5 bases). V was clipped by 5 bases and J by 1 base, with 13 bases between them. The germline V gene has CDR1 MNHEY and CDR2 SMNVEV (reference sequence). CDR3 size: 15 residues. DNA of the CDR3: TGTGCCAGCAGTCCCACCGGGGTGGGCACAGATACGCAGTATTTT. Its translation is CASSPTGVGTDTQYF.

The rearrangement uses TRBV6-2 or TRBV6-3 and TRBJ2-7; possibly TRBD1 for D (6 bases). The CDR3 totals 17 residues. V was trimmed by 0 bases and J by 2 bases, leaving 17 bases between them. Germline-derived CDR1 and CDR2 are MNHEY and SVGEGT. The CDR3 sequence: CASSYSHRETATYEQYV. As DNA, the CDR3 is TGTGCCAGCAGTTACTCGCACAGGGAGACCGCCACCTACGAGCAGTACGTC.

This clonotype has just a few counts. This rearrangement joins TRBV7-8 to TRBJ2-7; 8 bases are a match to TRBD1. Trimming cost V 5 bases and J 0 bases; bases outside gene matches: 6. The CDR3 covers 15 residues. CDR1 SGHVS and CDR2 FQNEAQ come from the germline V gene. The CDR3 DNA follows: TGTGCCAGCAGCGGAGGCGACAGGGGCTCCTACGAGCAGTACTTC. This translates into CASSGGDRGSYEQYF.

This clonotype was found a few times. CDR3 in DNA: TGCGCCAGCAGCCAGCAGGGACTAATGAGCTCCTACAATGAGCAGTTCTTC. Its translation: CASSQQGLMSSYNEQFF. The genes are TRBV4-3 and TRBJ2-1, with 7 bases that match TRBD2. The CDR3 loop spans 17 amino acids. Unmatched junction bases numbered 8, after V lost 3 bases and J lost 0 bases. Germline values: CDR1 LGHNA, CDR2 YSLEER.

V is TRBV13 and J is TRBJ1-2, with D perhaps TRBD1 (5 bases). There are 11 residues in the CDR3. Germline V gene lookup returns CDR1 PRHDT and CDR2 FYEKMQ (reference sequence). V dropped 10 bases and J dropped 6 bases, with 12 bases sitting between them. The CDR3 here is CATLQGDGYTF. CDR3 bases: TGTGCCACCTTGCAGGGCGATGGCTACACCTTC.

There are a few counts of this clonotype. This rearrangement joins TRBV4-1 to TRBJ2-1; TRBD1 aligns across 8 bases. CDR3 length: 16 residues. J lost 0 bases, V lost 3 bases, and 4 bases had no gene match. CDR1 MGHRA and CDR2 YSYEKL come from the germline V gene. CDR3 in DNA: TGCGCCAGCAGCCATGTAGACAGGGGCTCCTACAATGAGCAGTTCTTC. The encoded protein is CASSHVDRGSYNEQFF.

The chain employs TRBV12-5 and TRBJ2-2; D may be TRBD1 or TRBD2 (5 bases each). Germline CDR1 is LGHNT and CDR2 is FRNRAP. V was shortened by 5 bases and J by 10 bases, with 20 bases between the two germline ends. The CDR3 sequence is 15 residues long. CDR3 DNA sequence: TGTGCTAGTGGTCAAAGCCCGGGACCCGGTGAGGAGCTGTTTTTT. This translates into CASGQSPGPGEELFF.

The chain is built from TRBV7-6 and TRBJ1-2; D is uncertain. Trimming cost V 1 base and J 1 base, with 10 bases left between them. This CDR3 has 15 residues. Germline CDR1 and CDR2: SGHVS and FNYEAQ. CDR3 sequence: CASSLEGSGNYGYTF. As DNA, the CDR3 is TGTGCCAGCAGCTTAGAGGGATCCGGTAACTATGGCTACACCTTC.

J is TRBJ2-5 and V is TRBV6-1; 7 bases are a match to TRBD1. The CDR3 length is 14 residues. The V and J ends lost 6 bases and 0 bases, in that order; junction bases with no gene match: 4. CDR1 and CDR2 from the germline V gene are MNHNS and SASEGT. The DNA for the CDR3 is TGTGCCAGCAGGGGACAGTTCAACCAAGAGACCCAGTACTTC. This gives the protein CASRGQFNQETQYF.

The chain uses TRBV6-2 or TRBV6-3 and TRBJ2-4; 11 bases are a match to TRBD1. In germline, CDR1 is MNHEY, CDR2 SVGEGT. This CDR3 contains 15 residues. Unmatched junction bases numbered 5, after V lost 5 bases and J lost 5 bases. CDR3 region: CASSQDRGQQNIQYF. The CDR3 nucleotides are TGTGCCAGCAGTCAGGACAGGGGGCAGCAAAACATTCAGTACTTC.